This is a list of T cell receptor beta chains from one sample in a study of T cell changes during pregnancy in multiple sclerosis. Only in-frame clones appear in the TCRdb table, and some are missing; sequencing was by immunoSEQ multiplex PCR. The table records 56,000 or so clones, approximately 90% of them present only once. The sequenced sample was CD4+ T cells from peripheral blood mononuclear cells, obtained in the third trimester of pregnancy. The receptor source for this set is a female donor with multiple sclerosis, enrolled in a pregnancy study. Each CDR3 is given with its conserved first and last residue. Fields, in order: CDR3 DNA, CDR3 protein, J gene, V gene, clone size, D gene. A D gene is named only where the DNA matches it firmly. Clone size is given for some rows only: seen once, a few or many times, or a class if the clone is expanded.

DNA: TGTGCCAGCAGCTACGGGACAGCAGGCTACGAGCAGTACTTC
CDR3: CASSYGTAGYEQYF
J: TRBJ2-7
V: TRBV7-2
size: NA
D: TRBD1

DNA: TGTGCCAGCAGCTTACCCCGGAGCGCGAACACCGGGGAGCTGTTTTTT
CDR3: CASSLPRSANTGELFF
J: TRBJ2-2
V: TRBV6-6
size: NA
D: NA

DNA: TGTGCCAGCAGCTTAGATCAGGGGGAGGGCACAGATACGCAGTATTTT
CDR3: CASSLDQGEGTDTQYF
J: TRBJ2-3
V: TRBV11-2
size: NA
D: NA

DNA: TGTGCCAGCAGCAGGGGACTAGCGGGCCAAAGGCAGTACTTC
CDR3: CASSRGLAGQRQYF
J: TRBJ2-7
V: TRBV7-2
size: NA
D: TRBD2

DNA: TGTGCCAGCAGTGAATACACAGCCTATTACTTC
CDR3: CASSEYTAYYF
J: TRBJ1-2
V: TRBV25-1
size: NA
D: NA

DNA: TGCGCCAGCAGCCAAGATCTGGTTGGACAGGGTAAAAATGAGCAGTTCTTC
CDR3: CASSQDLVGQGKNEQFF
J: TRBJ2-1
V: TRBV4-1
size: NA
D: TRBD1

DNA: TGCGCCAGCAGCTTTGGCGGTAGGGAGAGCTCCTACGAGCAGTACTTC
CDR3: CASSFGGRESSYEQYF
J: TRBJ2-7
V: TRBV5-1
size: NA
D: NA

DNA: TGTGCCAGCAGTGAAATCCGGACAAAGAACACCGGGGAGCTGTTTTTT
CDR3: CASSEIRTKNTGELFF
J: TRBJ2-2
V: TRBV2
size: NA
D: NA

DNA: TGTGCCAGCAGCCCCCACAGGGGAGGTCAGGAAAAACTGTTTTTT
CDR3: CASSPHRGGQEKLFF
J: TRBJ1-4
V: TRBV11-2
size: NA
D: TRBD1

DNA: TGTGCCAGCAGCTTCTCCTATGGCTACACCTTC
CDR3: CASSFSYGYTF
J: TRBJ1-2
V: TRBV5-6
size: few
D: NA

DNA: TGTGCCAGCAGCTTAGACTGGTACGAGCAGTACTTC
CDR3: CASSLDWYEQYF
J: TRBJ2-7
V: TRBV7-2
size: NA
D: NA

DNA: TGTGCCAGCAGTGAATCGGGACAGGGAATCAATCAGCCCCAGCATTTT
CDR3: CASSESGQGINQPQHF
J: TRBJ1-5
V: TRBV6-1
size: NA
D: TRBD1

DNA: TGTGCCAGCAGCGAATCGCAGGGCGTGGATACTGAAGCTTTCTTT
CDR3: CASSESQGVDTEAFF
J: TRBJ1-1
V: TRBV7-3
size: NA
D: NA

DNA: TGTGCCAGCAGCTTGGGACTATCCTCCTACAATGAGCAGTTCTTC
CDR3: CASSLGLSSYNEQFF
J: TRBJ2-1
V: TRBV7-2
size: NA
D: TRBD2

DNA: TGCGCCAGCAGGCCCGGGACTAGCGGGAGGGCCACAGATACGCAGTATTTT
CDR3: CASRPGTSGRATDTQYF
J: TRBJ2-3
V: TRBV10-1
size: NA
D: TRBD2

DNA: TGTGCCTGGAGACTCTGGGGAGAACGACCCTCTGGAAACACCATATATTTT
CDR3: CAWRLWGERPSGNTIYF
J: TRBJ1-3
V: TRBV30
size: once
D: NA

DNA: TGTGCCTGGAGTGCTTCCTGGCCTCGGGAGGATTCACCCCTCCACTTT
CDR3: CAWSASWPREDSPLHF
J: TRBJ1-6
V: TRBV30
size: NA
D: NA

DNA: TGTGCCAGCAGCACGGACAGTCGGGGAGTTGAAAAACTGTTTTTT
CDR3: CASSTDSRGVEKLFF
J: TRBJ1-4
V: TRBV4-2
size: few
D: NA

DNA: TGTGCCAGTAGTCCAGGCCGCATAGCGGGTTCACCCCTCCACTTT
CDR3: CASSPGRIAGSPLHF
J: TRBJ1-6
V: TRBV19
size: NA
D: NA

DNA: TGTGCCAGCAGGCCCAGGAATCGGGGGGCCAACGTCCTGACTTTC
CDR3: CASRPRNRGANVLTF
J: TRBJ2-6
V: TRBV6-1
size: NA
D: NA

DNA: TGTGCCTGGAGATTTTCCGGACAGGCGCTCTACGAGCAGTACTTC
CDR3: CAWRFSGQALYEQYF
J: TRBJ2-7
V: TRBV30
size: NA
D: TRBD1

DNA: TGTGCCAGCAGACTGACACTCTCTGAAGCTTTCTTT
CDR3: CASRLTLSEAFF
J: TRBJ1-1
V: TRBV2
size: NA
D: NA

DNA: TGTGCCAGCAGCAAAGCCTCCGTTCTAGCGGGAGGATACGAGCAGTACTTC
CDR3: CASSKASVLAGGYEQYF
J: TRBJ2-7
V: TRBV7-9
size: NA
D: TRBD2

DNA: TGTGCCATCAGTGAGTCGGGAGCACCTAACTATGGCTACACCTTC
CDR3: CAISESGAPNYGYTF
J: TRBJ1-2
V: TRBV10-3
size: NA
D: NA

DNA: TGTGCCAGCTCACCAAGGGGACAGTCCTACGAGCAGTACTTC
CDR3: CASSPRGQSYEQYF
J: TRBJ2-7
V: TRBV18
size: NA
D: TRBD1